The 28 T cell receptor beta chains below all came from one sample that was sequenced in a study of regulatory T cells in long-lasting Graves disease. As to time point: newly diagnosed GD, antithyroid drugs for less than 3 months. TCR sequences were obtained from RNA taken from PBMCs. iRepertoire HTBI primers and Arm-PCR of CDR3 regions built TCR beta libraries. Via MiXCR, TCRdb re-called the multiplex PCR reads, giving one row per CDR3 protein. The sample includes approximately 350,000 distinct CDR3 sequences, approximately 10% of them seen just once. This same sample was also taken into another study, of T cells in Graves' hyperthyroidism and ophthalmopathy.

The sequencing used peripheral blood mononuclear cells (PBMCs), collected at new diagnosis, from a patient treated with antithyroid drugs. These receptors came from a woman aged 18-29 years with Graves disease.

At least ten counts were recorded for this clonotype. The chain joins TRBV9 to TRBJ2-1, with D hard to call. CDR1 SGDLS and CDR2 YYNGEE come from the germline V gene. V was clipped by 3 bases and J by 1 base, with 11 bases between them. The CDR3 has 15 amino acids. The CDR3: CASSGETGSYNEQFF. DNA of the CDR3: TGTGCCAGCAGCGGAGAGACTGGTTCCTACAATGAGCAGTTCTTC.

J is TRBJ2-2 and V is TRBV4-1; D is uncertain. Trimming pared 0 bases from V and 6 bases from J, leaving 8 bases between. CDR3 length: 14 residues. Germline lookup yields CDR1 MGHRA and CDR2 YSYEKL. Written as DNA, the CDR3 is TGCGCCAGCAGCCAAGACCAGGCCCCCGGGGAGCTGTTTTTT. Amino acid sequence: CASSQDQAPGELFF.

This clonotype was seen repeatedly, ten times or more. The chain joins TRBV10-3 to TRBJ2-2; D is perhaps TRBD1 (5 bases). Germline V CDR1 and CDR2: ENHRY, SYGVKD. V lost 6 bases to trimming and J lost 1 base, with 12 bases between them. CDR3 length: 15 residues. This chain's CDR3 is CAIRPGHRNTGELFF. CDR3 bases: TGTGCCATCAGACCCGGACACCGGAACACCGGGGAGCTGTTTTTT.

This clonotype occurred many times. This chain uses TRBV5-5 with TRBJ2-1, with D perhaps matching TRBD2 (6 bases). From germline, CDR1 is SGHKS and CDR2 YYEKEE (reference sequence). With 1 base removed from V and 12 bases from J, the gap between germline ends came to 20 bases. The CDR3 has 15 amino acids. The CDR3 nucleotides are TGTGCCAGCAGCTTGTATTCGGACTACCGACCGTGGCAGTTCTTC. Protein sequence: CASSLYSDYRPWQFF.

This clonotype appeared many times. This chain uses TRBV7-3 with TRBJ2-3; D uncertain. The germline gives CDR1 SGHTA, CDR2 FQGTGA. CDR3 length equals 13 residues. V gave up 5 bases and J gave up 3 bases, with 9 bases separating them. CDR3 in amino acids: CASSPYNTDTQYF. Written as DNA, the CDR3 is TGTGCCAGCAGCCCTTACAATACAGATACGCAGTATTTT.

This clonotype was picked up many times. V and J are TRBV27 and TRBJ2-2; TRBD2 is a possible D gene (6 bases). V lost 5 bases and J 4 bases, leaving 20 bases between the germline ends. There are 17 residues in the CDR3. Germline CDR1 and CDR2: MNHEY and SMNVEV (reference sequence). CDR3 residues: CASSRGSPGLITGELFF. The CDR3 DNA reads TGTGCCAGCAGTCGGGGATCCCCGGGACTGATCACCGGGGAGCTGTTTTTT.

This clonotype appeared many times. J is TRBJ1-2 and V is TRBV6-5, with D perhaps TRBD1 (6 bases). The CDR3 is 14 residues long. Trimming took off 4 bases at V and 6 bases at J, with 15 bases between the two ends. Per the germline V gene, CDR1 is MNHEY and CDR2 is SVGAGI. CDR3 protein: CASSSMPRGNGYTF. In DNA form, the CDR3 reads TGTGCCAGCAGTTCCATGCCCAGGGGAAATGGCTACACCTTC.

This clonotype was counted many times. This rearrangement joins TRBV27 to TRBJ2-1; 13 bases fit TRBD2. V gave up 5 bases and J gave up 0 bases; unmatched junction bases: 16. The CDR3 runs 21 residues. Germline CDR1 MNHEY, CDR2 SMNVEV (reference sequence). In nucleotides, the CDR3 is TGTGCCAGCAGTCAACTCGACCGACTAGCGGGGGGTATGAGCTCCTACAATGAGCAGTTCTTC. Translation gives CASSQLDRLAGGMSSYNEQFF.

This clonotype was counted many times. This chain connects TRBV12-3 or TRBV12-4 to TRBJ2-7; the D is unclear. The CDR3 runs 16 residues. V lost 5 bases and J lost 7, with 24 bases in between. The CDR3 DNA reads TGTGCCAGCAGTCCATCAGATGAGACCCCCCTGTCGGAGCAGTACGTC. It translates to CASSPSDETPLSEQYV.

This chain uses TRBV5-1 with TRBJ2-5; 9 positions match TRBD1. Losses at the gene ends were 4 bases for V and 5 bases for J; bases not matched to a gene: 3. The CDR3 consists of 13 residues. Germline CDR1 and CDR2: SGHRS and YFSETQ. Written as DNA, the CDR3 is TGCGCCAGCAGCACCGGACAGGGGGAGACCCAGTACTTC. It specifies CASSTGQGETQYF.

This chain joins TRBV6-6 and TRBJ2-2; 7 bases align to TRBD2. Germline V gene lookup returns CDR1 MNHNY and CDR2 SVGAGI (reference sequence). The junction had 13 bases not matched to a gene; V was cut back by 0 bases and J by 6 bases. This CDR3 has 18 amino acids. CDR3 protein: CASSYSPLWTRPPGELFF. DNA of the CDR3: TGTGCCAGCAGTTACTCGCCCCTATGGACTAGGCCCCCCGGGGAGCTGTTTTTT.

This clonotype appeared many times. The CDR3 loop reads CASRPPTGISYEQYF. CDR3 nucleotides: TGTGCCAGCAGACCCCCGACAGGGATTTCCTACGAGCAGTACTTC. This rearrangement joins TRBV28 to TRBJ2-7; TRBD1 matches 7 bases. The CDR3 runs 15 residues. Looked up from germline, CDR1 is MDHEN and CDR2 is SYDVKM. Losses at the gene ends were 6 bases for V and 1 base for J; bases not matched to a gene: 9.

The chain joins TRBV6-5 to TRBJ1-5; 7 nucleotides match TRBD1. Trimming at V came to 8 bases and at J to 3 bases, leaving 7 bases not matched to a gene. Germline V gene data show CDR1 as MNHEY and CDR2 as SVGAGI. The CDR3 is 14 residues long. This chain's CDR3 is CASRSGTVNQPQHF. In DNA, the CDR3 is TGTGCCAGCCGTTCCGGGACAGTCAATCAGCCCCAGCATTTT.

This clonotype has more than one count but fewer than ten. CDR3 in amino acids: CASSQEILDSYEQYF. The CDR3 bases are TGTGCCAGCAGCCAAGAGATTCTAGACTCCTACGAGCAGTACTTC. This chain links TRBV4-2 with TRBJ2-7; D gene ambiguous. The CDR3 runs to 15 residues. V lost 0 bases and J lost 0, with 9 bases in between. Germline V gene data show CDR1 as LGHNA and CDR2 as YNFKEQ.

This clonotype occurred a few times. V usage is TRBV6-1 and J usage is TRBJ2-5; 8 positions agree with TRBD2. Germline-derived CDR1 and CDR2 are MNHNS and SASEGT. The CDR3 contains 12 residues. V shed 5 bases, J shed 7 bases, and the junction held 3 bases outside the gene matches. CDR3 sequence: CASSPGGGTQYF. The CDR3 DNA is TGTGCCAGCAGTCCGGGGGGGGGGACCCAGTACTTC.

This clonotype was counted only a few times. The chain carries TRBV20-1 and TRBJ1-4, with D perhaps matching TRBD1 (5 bases). Trimming shortened V by 3 bases and J by 5 bases, and 7 bases separated the two germline ends. The CDR3 totals 12 residues. Germline CDR1 is DFQATT and CDR2 is SNEGSKA (reference sequence). The CDR3 region has the DNA TGCAGTGCTAGGGACACAAATGAAAAACTGTTTTTT. As protein: CSARDTNEKLFF.

The chain links TRBV12-3 or TRBV12-4 to TRBJ1-3, with TRBD1 matching 8 bases. The V segment lost 5 bases and the J segment 7 bases; nucleotides outside the gene matches: 7. The length of the CDR3 is 14 residues. The CDR3 region has the DNA TGTGCCAGCAGTCCCCGGACAGGGAGCAACACCATATATTTT. Protein product: CASSPRTGSNTIYF.

This rearrangement joins TRBV20-1 to TRBJ2-3; 10 positions match TRBD1. The CDR3 has 15 residues. V gave up 0 bases and J gave up 1 base; unmatched junction bases: 1. CDR1 is DFQATT, CDR2 SNEGSKA, per germline (reference sequence). CDR3 bases: TGCAGTGCTAGAGACGGGACAGGGGGCACAGATACGCAGTATTTT. Its protein product is CSARDGTGGTDTQYF.

In its sample, this clonotype was seen many times. The CDR3 DNA sequence: TGTGCCACCCATGATCCGCGGGATCGCTTGGAAAGAGGCAATCAGCCCCAGCATTTT. It translates to CATHDPRDRLERGNQPQHF. V gene TRBV28 combines with J gene TRBJ1-5; D is unclear. The CDR3 has 19 residues. The V gene lost 10 bases and the J gene lost 2 bases, with 30 bases spanning the gap. From germline, CDR1 is MDHEN and CDR2 SYDVKM.

V usage is TRBV29-1 and J usage is TRBJ2-6; D might be TRBD1 or TRBD2, each matching 6 bases. This CDR3 comprises 13 residues. Per germline, CDR1 SQVTM and CDR2 ANQGSEA. The V end was cut by 5 bases, the J end by 3 bases, with 8 bases between. In nucleotides, the CDR3 is TGCAGCGTTCGGGGGCTTGGGGCCAACGTCCTGACTTTC. Its protein product is CSVRGLGANVLTF.

This clonotype has ten or more counts. The chain joins TRBV7-2 to TRBJ2-6, with D hard to call. CDR3 length equals 12 residues. Germline CDR1 and CDR2: SGHTA and FQGNSA. The germline V and J ends were trimmed by 8 bases and 12 bases, with 14 bases remaining between them. CDR3: CASGMPPVVLTF. As DNA, the CDR3 is TGTGCCAGCGGCATGCCCCCCGTCGTCCTGACTTTC.

The table lists this clonotype with many counts. V gene TRBV5-1 combines with J gene TRBJ2-7; 7 bases match TRBD1. After removal of 0 bases from V and 2 bases from J, the junction contained 11 bases not matched to a gene. Germline CDR1 and CDR2: SGHRS and YFSETQ. The CDR3 is made up of 17 amino acids. Here the CDR3 reads CASSLDGADRAPYEQYF. CDR3 bases: TGCGCCAGCAGCTTGGATGGGGCCGACAGGGCCCCCTACGAGCAGTACTTC.

This clonotype was seen ten or more times. The chain joins TRBV7-2 to TRBJ2-5; D call uncertain. Trimming shortened V by 1 base and J by 3 bases, and 12 bases separated the two germline ends. This CDR3 has 15 amino acids. Per the germline V gene, CDR1 is SGHTA and CDR2 is FQGNSA. The CDR3, as DNA: TGTGCCAGCAGCTTAGTCGTTGGAGCCAAAGAGACCCAGTACTTC. Protein product: CASSLVVGAKETQYF.

In its sample, this clonotype was seen many times. V is TRBV28 and J is TRBJ2-1, with a tentative D call TRBD2 (5 bases). This CDR3 contains 16 residues. CDR1 is MDHEN, CDR2 SYDVKM, per germline. The V end was cut by 6 bases, the J end by 9 bases, with 24 bases between. CDR3 protein: CASSYGFGERSLEQFF. The DNA of the CDR3 is TGTGCCAGCAGCTATGGTTTTGGTGAGCGGAGCCTTGAGCAGTTCTTC.

This clonotype showed up many times. The J gene is TRBJ2-7, the V gene TRBV5-1, with a possible D match to TRBD2 (6 bases). Per the germline V gene, CDR1 is SGHRS and CDR2 is YFSETQ. V lost 2 bases and J 3 bases, leaving 9 bases between the germline ends. This CDR3 has 13 amino acids. The CDR3: CASSLEGGYEQYF. DNA for the CDR3: TGCGCCAGCAGCTTAGAGGGAGGCTACGAGCAGTACTTC.

This clonotype was recorded many times. This chain links TRBV6-1 with TRBJ1-1, with D unclear. V lost 9 bases to trimming and J lost 4 bases, with 12 bases between them. The CDR3 runs to 12 residues. Germline CDR1 and CDR2: MNHNS and SASEGT. This chain's CDR3 is CASSAGTTEAFF. CDR3 bases: TGTGCCAGTTCGGCAGGTACCACTGAAGCTTTCTTT.

The chain couples TRBV3-1 to TRBJ2-7; D unclear. Germline values: CDR1 LGHDT, CDR2 YNNKEL (reference sequence). The CDR3 has 12 residues. Trimming stripped 1 base from V and 5 bases from J, with 6 bases between. CDR3 DNA sequence: TGTGCCAGCAGCCAAGTAGTCCACGAGCAGTACTTC. Protein: CASSQVVHEQYF.

Comment on this clonotype: Since a much larger clone is just one base distant, this may be a read error. V usage is TRBV6-2 or TRBV6-3 and J usage is TRBJ2-1; no firm D call. This CDR3 comprises 14 residues. Trimming removed 4 bases at V and 6 bases at J, with 13 bases between. Germline CDR1 is MNHEY and CDR2 is SVGEGT. The CDR3 DNA is TGTGCCAGCAGTTCCCCAAACTGGGTCAATGAGCAGTTCTTC. The encoded protein is CASSSPNWVNEQFF.